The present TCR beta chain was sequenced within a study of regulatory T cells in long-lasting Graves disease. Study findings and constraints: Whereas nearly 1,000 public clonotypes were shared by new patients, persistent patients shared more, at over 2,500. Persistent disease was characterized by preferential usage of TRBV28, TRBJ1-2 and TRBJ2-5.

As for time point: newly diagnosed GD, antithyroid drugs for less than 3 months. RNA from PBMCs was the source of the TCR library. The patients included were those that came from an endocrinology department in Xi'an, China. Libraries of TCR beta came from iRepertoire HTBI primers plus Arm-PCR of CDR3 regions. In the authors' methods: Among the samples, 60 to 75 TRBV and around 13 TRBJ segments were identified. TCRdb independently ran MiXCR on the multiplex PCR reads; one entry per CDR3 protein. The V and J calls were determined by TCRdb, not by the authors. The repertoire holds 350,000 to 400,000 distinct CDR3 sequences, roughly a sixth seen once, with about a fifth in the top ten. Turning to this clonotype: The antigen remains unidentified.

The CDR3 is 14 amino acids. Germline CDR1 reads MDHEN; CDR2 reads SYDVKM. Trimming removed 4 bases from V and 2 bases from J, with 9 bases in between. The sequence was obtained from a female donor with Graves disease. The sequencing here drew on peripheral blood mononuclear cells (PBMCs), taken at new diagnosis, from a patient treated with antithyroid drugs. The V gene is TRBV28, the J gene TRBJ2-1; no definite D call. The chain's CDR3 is CASSSANTYNEQFF. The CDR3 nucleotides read TGTGCCAGCAGTTCAGCGAACACCTACAATGAGCAGTTCTTC.